Shown below are 12 T cell receptor beta chains from a single sample sequenced in a study of blood T cell repertoires in COVID-19. Some clones are missing from TCRdb's copy, which holds only in-frame ones; the method was immunoSEQ multiplex PCR. The sample has about 170,000 clones, over 65% seen once. Sequencing was done on a sample of PBMCs or T cells enriched from blood (not recorded which). The receptors stem from a woman in her 50s who had recovered from COVID-19.

J is TRBJ2-1 and V is TRBV2; 7 bases align to TRBD1. V shed 6 bases, J shed 2 bases, and the junction held 4 bases outside the gene matches. Germline CDR1 SNHLY, CDR2 FYNNEI. The length of the CDR3 is 14 residues. This CDR3 is CASRLTGPYNEQFF. The CDR3 DNA follows: TGTGCCAGCAGGTTGACAGGGCCCTACAATGAGCAGTTCTTC.

The gene calls are TRBV7-9 and TRBJ1-1; unclear D gene. V gave up 1 base and J gave up 1 base, with 10 bases separating them. Per germline, CDR1 SEHNR and CDR2 FQNEAQ (reference sequence). The CDR3 has 15 residues. The CDR3 bases are TGTGCCAGCAGCTTAGTGCAGGTCAAGAACACTGAAGCTTTCTTT. Its translation: CASSLVQVKNTEAFF. The full variable domain, completed using reference TRBV7-9 and TRBJ1-1, is DTGVSQNPRHKITKRGQNVTFRCDPISEHNRLYWYRQTLGQGPEFLTYFQNEAQLEKSRLLSDRFSAERPKGSFSTLEIQRTEQGDSAMYLCASSLVQVKNTEAFFGQGTRLTVV.

V usage is TRBV4-3 and J usage is TRBJ1-5, with D perhaps matching TRBD1 (5 bases). CDR1 is LGHNA and CDR2 is YSLEER in the germline V gene. V was clipped by 1 base and J by 2 bases, with 12 bases between them. The CDR3 extends over 16 amino acids. The CDR3: CASSQGFGGGNQPQHF. CDR3 bases: TGCGCCAGCAGCCAAGGTTTTGGGGGGGGCAATCAGCCCCAGCATTTT.

The chain uses TRBV20-1 and TRBJ1-4; D not certain. The V gene's germline CDR1 is DFQATT and CDR2 SNEGSKA (reference sequence). The CDR3 totals 14 residues. Between the trimmed V and J ends, which lost 3 bases and 1 base, there was a span of 9 bases. CDR3 sequence (DNA): TGCAGTGCTAGTCCGGGTAAAACTAATGAAAAACTGTTTTTT. This gives the protein CSASPGKTNEKLFF.

The genes are TRBV5-1 and TRBJ1-4, with 10 bases aligning to TRBD1. Germline assignment: CDR1 SGHRS and CDR2 YFSETQ. V shed 0 bases, J shed 2 bases, and the junction held 4 bases outside the gene matches. CDR3 length: 17 amino acids. The CDR3 reads CASSLVSGQGTNEKLFF. CDR3 nucleotide sequence: TGCGCCAGCAGCTTGGTCTCGGGACAGGGGACTAATGAAAAACTGTTTTTT.

The gene calls are TRBV12-3 or TRBV12-4 and TRBJ1-1; D not resolved. The CDR3 loop spans 11 amino acids. V gave up 7 bases and J gave up 10 bases, with 13 bases separating them. CDR3 protein: CASTRGGGAFF. CDR3 sequence (DNA): TGTGCCAGCACCCGGGGTGGTGGAGCTTTCTTT.

With respect to this clone: The same CDR3 also results from other DNA sequences found in this sample. CDR3 DNA: TGCGCCAGCAGCCTAGGGGACAGGGGGAATCAGCCCCAGCATTTT. This translates into CASSLGDRGNQPQHF. The chain uses TRBV5-1 and TRBJ1-5; 11 nucleotides align to TRBD1. Germline trimming cut 4 bases from V and 4 bases from J; bases unmatched to any gene: 4. The CDR3 covers 15 residues. CDR1 is SGHRS, CDR2 YFSETQ, per germline.

This chain joins TRBV14 and TRBJ1-5; 10 nucleotides line up with TRBD1. The CDR3 loop spans 14 amino acids. Germline V CDR1 and CDR2: SGHDN, FVKESK. The ends lost 1 base at V and 6 bases at J; junction bases unmatched: 0. CDR3 sequence (DNA): TGTGCCAGCAGCCAAGGACAGGGGGCTCAGCCCCAGCATTTT. Protein: CASSQGQGAQPQHF.

The chain combines TRBV7-2 with TRBJ2-3, with a tentative D call TRBD2 (7 bases). Germline CDR1 reads SGHTA; CDR2 reads FQGNSA. CDR3 size: 16 residues. The V and J ends lost 0 bases and 0 bases respectively, with 10 bases between them. DNA of the CDR3: TGTGCCAGCAGCTTAGCGGGGGGGCCCAGCACAGATACGCAGTATTTT. Its protein product is CASSLAGGPSTDTQYF.

The genes are TRBV27 and TRBJ1-2, with D possibly matching TRBD1 (6 bases). Germline lookup yields CDR1 MNHEY and CDR2 SMNVEV (reference sequence). Trimming took 8 bases from V and 7 from J, leaving 26 bases between them. The CDR3 has 16 residues. CDR3 loop: CASGGARVRIFGGYTF. The CDR3 coding sequence is TGTGCCAGCGGGGGGGCCAGGGTGAGAATATTTGGTGGCTACACCTTC.

This clone was observed a few times. The chain recombines TRBV19 with TRBJ1-4, with 10 positions matching TRBD1. Per germline, CDR1 LNHDA and CDR2 SQIVND (reference sequence). The ends lost 5 bases at V and 8 bases at J; junction bases unmatched: 5. This CDR3 contains 14 residues. CDR3 loop: CASSPPDRGEKLFF. The CDR3 region has the DNA TGTGCCAGTAGTCCCCCGGACAGGGGGGAAAAACTGTTTTTT.

The V call is TRBV7-2, the J call TRBJ2-2; 7 bases agree with TRBD1. V shed 6 bases and J 3 bases; nucleotides not matched to a gene: 4. The CDR3 spans 14 residues. Germline loops: CDR1 SGHTA, CDR2 FQGNSA. CDR3 nucleotide sequence: TGTGCCAGCAGGGAACAGGGGTACACCGGGGAGCTGTTTTTT. It yields the protein CASREQGYTGELFF.